Below, 22 T cell receptor beta chains from the same sample are listed, as sequenced in a study of control samples from healthy donors and cancer patients. Method: immunoSEQ multiplex PCR; TCRdb's copy keeps in-frame clones and lacks some. The sample has about 120,000 clones; 88% are singletons. The sample taken for sequencing was blood. These TCRs come from a woman in her 70s in good health.

Written as DNA, the CDR3 is TGTGCCAGCAGCTTAGAACAGGCGGATCAGCCCCAGCATTTT. Translation gives CASSLEQADQPQHF. This chain joins TRBV11-1 and TRBJ1-5; D may be TRBD1 (5 bases). The germline V gene has CDR1 SGHAT and CDR2 FQDESV (reference sequence). The CDR3 spans 14 residues. V was shortened by 1 base and J by 5 bases, with 9 bases between the two germline ends.

J is TRBJ2-7 and V is TRBV7-6; weak D call: TRBD1 (6 bases). The CDR3 sequence is 15 residues long. V was pared by 1 base and J by 0 bases, with 10 bases between. Germline V CDR1 and CDR2: SGHVS, FNYEAQ. The CDR3 spells CASSLGQDLSYEQYF. CDR3 nucleotides: TGTGCCAGCAGCTTAGGACAGGACCTCTCCTACGAGCAGTACTTC.

This chain connects TRBV27 to TRBJ1-2; D unresolved. Trimming removed 6 bases from V and 8 bases from J, with 19 bases in between. This CDR3 is built from 14 residues. Germline assignment: CDR1 MNHEY and CDR2 SMNVEV (reference sequence). The DNA for the CDR3 is TGTGCCAGCAGCCCTATGGGCCGGTTTAGGGGCTACACCTTC. It encodes CASSPMGRFRGYTF.

The chain links TRBV5-1 to TRBJ2-7; TRBD1 or TRBD2 may be the D gene (5 bases each). Germline V lookup: CDR1 SGHRS, CDR2 YFSETQ. This CDR3 region has 14 residues. V was pared by 6 bases and J by 2 bases, with 15 bases between. The CDR3 region has the DNA TGCGCCAGCAACTCCGGGACCGGGACCTACGAGCAGTACTTC. Translation: CASNSGTGTYEQYF.

The chain links TRBV19 to TRBJ1-5; D may be TRBD1 (6 bases). The V gene's germline CDR1 is LNHDA and CDR2 SQIVND (reference sequence). The CDR3 sequence is 16 residues long. The V gene lost 6 bases and the J gene lost 4 bases, with 19 bases spanning the gap. The DNA for the CDR3 is TGTGCCAGTAGCGCACTAAGGGGGACTGGGAATCAGCCCCAGCATTTT. This encodes CASSALRGTGNQPQHF.

This clone was picked up a small number of times. CDR3 amino acids: CAAPSGDQYNSPLHF. The CDR3 DNA follows: TGTGCCGCCCCTTCCGGGGACCAGTATAATTCACCCCTCCACTTT. The chain carries TRBV5-3 and TRBJ1-6; weak D call: TRBD1 (5 bases). TRBV5-3 is annotated as an ORF whose role is uncertain. This CDR3 has 15 amino acids. Trimming pared 10 bases from V and 4 bases from J, leaving 18 bases between.

This chain uses TRBV6-5 with TRBJ1-6; 8 bases match TRBD1. This CDR3 spans 14 amino acids. The J segment lost 10 bases and the V segment lost 6 bases, leaving 8 bases of the junction unmatched. Germline loops: CDR1 MNHEY, CDR2 SVGAGI. The CDR3 coding sequence is TGTGCCAGCAGCTTGGAACAGGGGGTCTCACCCCTCCACTTT. Its protein is CASSLEQGVSPLHF.

The chain has TRBV19 and TRBJ2-5, with TRBD1 matching 10 bases. The CDR3 is 16 residues long. With 3 bases clipped from V and 4 bases from J, the junction kept 8 bases outside the gene matches. Germline V gives CDR1 LNHDA, CDR2 SQIVND (reference sequence). CDR3 loop: CASSIQTGGNGETQYF. The CDR3 DNA follows: TGTGCCAGTAGTATCCAGACAGGGGGCAACGGAGAGACCCAGTACTTC.

The J gene is TRBJ1-2, the V gene TRBV7-6, with D possibly matching TRBD1 (6 bases). Germline CDR1 and CDR2: SGHVS and FNYEAQ. The CDR3 loop spans 15 amino acids. V gave up 5 bases and J gave up 5 bases, with 18 bases separating them. The CDR3 spells CASSPKGGTDYGYTF. In DNA form, the CDR3 reads TGTGCCAGCAGCCCTAAAGGGGGGACTGATTATGGCTACACCTTC.

The chain uses TRBV5-4 and TRBJ2-2; no clear D gene. The germline V gene encodes CDR1 SGHNT and CDR2 YYREEE (reference sequence). V gave up 3 bases and J gave up 4 bases, with 10 bases separating them. This CDR3 spans 14 amino acids. The CDR3 DNA reads as TGTGCCAGCAGCTCGGATACAGCCACCGGGGAGCTGTTTTTT. Protein sequence: CASSSDTATGELFF.

This clone was seen just once. This sequence joins TRBV24-1 and TRBJ2-2; D is possibly TRBD2 (6 bases). The V end lost 9 bases, the J end lost 5 bases, and 15 bases lay between the germline ends. Germline loops: CDR1 KGHDR, CDR2 SFDVKD. This CDR3 contains 14 residues. The CDR3 protein is CATSGTAGTGELFF. CDR3 DNA: TGTGCCACCTCTGGGACTGCGGGGACCGGGGAGCTGTTTTTT.

This sequence joins TRBV6-2 or TRBV6-3 and TRBJ1-5; no clear D. Germline CDR1 reads MNHEY; CDR2 reads SVGEGT. CDR3 length: 12 residues. V was trimmed by 2 bases and J by 12 bases, leaving 11 bases between them. The CDR3 region is CASSYGSSLQHF. The CDR3 bases are TGTGCCAGCAGTTACGGGTCGAGCCTCCAGCATTTT.

V gene TRBV5-4 combines with J gene TRBJ2-7; 8 nucleotides agree with TRBD1. The CDR3 has 18 residues. V was pared by 2 bases and J by 3 bases, with 16 bases of the junction left unmatched. From germline, CDR1 is SGHNT and CDR2 YYREEE (reference sequence). The CDR3 loop reads CASSFGIGQGASGYEQYF. CDR3 nucleotides: TGTGCCAGCAGCTTCGGTATTGGACAGGGCGCTTCTGGCTACGAGCAGTACTTC.

This clone was observed a handful of times. The chain joins TRBV19 to TRBJ1-1; D uncertain. CDR1 and CDR2 (germline): LNHDA, SQIVND (reference sequence). V lost 5 bases to trimming and J lost 8 bases, with 12 bases between them. This CDR3 spans 12 amino acids. The CDR3 nucleotides read TGTGCCAGTAGTTTCTCCCGGCGGGAAGCTTTCTTT. Protein product: CASSFSRREAFF.

This clone has just one count. J is TRBJ1-5 and V is TRBV6-2 or TRBV6-3; no reliable D call. The V end lost 5 bases, the J end lost 0 bases, and 2 bases lay between the germline ends. CDR3 length: 12 amino acids. The germline V gene has CDR1 MNHEY and CDR2 SVGEGT. The CDR3 coding sequence is TGTGCCAGCAGTGATAGCAATCAGCCCCAGCATTTT. Translated, it gives CASSDSNQPQHF.

The CDR3 bases are TGTGCCAGCAGTTTAAGGGGGGCCTATGGCTACACCTTC. This codes for CASSLRGAYGYTF. V and J are TRBV12-3 or TRBV12-4 and TRBJ1-2; the D gene is possibly TRBD1 (6 bases). The V and J ends lost 2 bases and 4 bases respectively, with 8 bases between them. This CDR3 region has 13 residues.

The V call is TRBV2, the J call TRBJ2-3; no clear D gene. Deletions cut 8 bases from V and 2 bases from J, with 11 bases between. The CDR3 is 13 amino acids. Germline assignment: CDR1 SNHLY and CDR2 FYNNEI. CDR3 amino acids: CASGTAFTDTQYF. For the CDR3, the DNA is TGTGCCAGCGGTACAGCTTTCACAGATACGCAGTATTTT.

V gene TRBV5-6 combines with J gene TRBJ1-4; D gene uncertain. This CDR3 is built from 12 residues. Germline values: CDR1 SGHDT, CDR2 YYEEEE. Trimming pared 2 bases from V and 4 bases from J, leaving 3 bases between. In DNA form, the CDR3 reads TGTGCCAGCAGCTTTAATAATGAAAAACTGTTTTTT. This codes for CASSFNNEKLFF.

This clone has more than one count but fewer than ten. The V call is TRBV5-1, the J call TRBJ2-3; D remains ambiguous. CDR1 and CDR2 from the germline V gene are SGHRS and YFSETQ. This CDR3 contains 15 residues. Trimming took off 0 bases at V and 0 bases at J, with 8 bases between the two ends. Here the CDR3 reads CASSLVTASTDTQYF. The DNA for the CDR3 is TGCGCCAGCAGCTTGGTGACGGCCAGCACAGATACGCAGTATTTT.

The chain combines TRBV18 with TRBJ2-7; 7 positions agree with TRBD2. After removal of 8 bases from V and 5 bases from J, the junction contained 6 bases not matched to a gene. Germline CDR1 reads KGHSH; CDR2 reads LQKENI. The CDR3 runs to 12 residues. As DNA, the CDR3 is TGTGCCAGCCAGGGAGGGTCCCACGAGCAGTACTTC. This encodes CASQGGSHEQYF.

The chain joins TRBV15 to TRBJ1-6, with unresolved D. In germline, CDR1 is LNHNV, CDR2 YYDKDF (reference sequence). The CDR3 totals 13 residues. The V and J ends lost 0 bases and 7 bases respectively, with 4 bases between them. The CDR3 region is CATSRDPNSPLHF. The CDR3 DNA sequence: TGTGCCACCAGCAGAGACCCGAATTCACCCCTCCACTTT.

The chain carries TRBV6-5 and TRBJ2-4, with 7 bases matching TRBD1. The V segment lost 7 bases and the J segment 4 bases; nucleotides outside the gene matches: 4. The CDR3 has 13 residues. Germline V gene sequence: CDR1 MNHEY, CDR2 SVGAGI. CDR3 protein: CASTDRAKNIQYF. The CDR3 coding sequence is TGTGCCAGCACCGACAGGGCGAAAAACATTCAGTACTTC.